The following is a TCR beta chain sequence with its context. Those who participated ranged in age from about 18 to 89 years and resided in 20 to 25 US areas. CDR1 KGHSH and CDR2 LQKENI come from the germline V gene. The trim removed 5 bases at V and 4 bases at J, leaving 8 bases unmatched. The CDR3 is made up of 15 amino acids. In the authors' workflow: Amplification with reference gene primers provided the estimates of nucleated cell counts. The data were produced by immunoSEQ multiplex PCR, yet TCRdb's version contains in-frame clones alone and is incomplete. D and trimming come from the DNA, and the V and J calls and clone size come from that table. The sample lists over 150,000 clones; more than 85% were seen once. The data were taken from a study of blood T cell repertoires in COVID-19. Whole-study context: COVID-19 samples from acute and convalescent phases originated in the United States, Italy and Spain.

This TCR derives from a woman aged 45 to 65 who had recovered from COVID-19. Sequenced material: PBMCs or T cells enriched from blood (not recorded which). The chain recombines TRBV18 with TRBJ2-1, with 7 bases fitting TRBD2. CDR3 in DNA: TGTGCCAGCTCAGTTCGGACTAGTAATTACAATGAGCAGTTCTTC. Translated: CASSVRTSNYNEQFF. Full variable domain (remainder filled in from reference TRBV18 and TRBJ2-1): NAGVMQNPRHLVRRRGQEARLRCSPMKGHSHVYWYRQLPEEGLKFMVYLQKENIIDESGMPKERFSAEFPKEGPSILRIQQVVRGDSAAYFCASSVRTSNYNEQFFGPGTRLTVL.